A single sample is the source of the 22 T cell receptor beta chains below, sequenced in a study of radiation and T cells in renal cell carcinoma. Described time point: blood 2 weeks post-SBRT. Treatment given: 15 Gy SBRT to primary tumor, nephrectomy 4 weeks later. The method was immunoSEQ multiplex PCR; TCRdb's version includes in-frame clones alone and lacks a portion of them. This sample has around 76,000 clones, with about 81% found just once. The starting material was blood, obtained from a patient whose treatment included radiotherapy and nephrectomy. These receptors originate from a man in his 60s with renal cell carcinoma.

The rearrangement uses TRBV5-1 and TRBJ2-7; the match to TRBD2 covers 7 bases. V lost 0 bases to trimming and J lost 5 bases; unmatched junction nucleotides: 11. The CDR3 runs to 16 residues. Germline assignment: CDR1 SGHRS and CDR2 YFSETQ. CDR3: CASSLVGGSSGNEQYF. Written as DNA, the CDR3 is TGCGCCAGCAGCTTGGTGGGCGGGAGTTCGGGGAACGAGCAGTACTTC.

The DNA of the CDR3 is TGTGCCAGCAGCCGCCCGGCGGGAGAGGGAGAGACCCAGTACTTC. Translation gives CASSRPAGEGETQYF. V usage is TRBV28 and J usage is TRBJ2-5; 7 bases map to TRBD2. The CDR3 extends over 15 amino acids. CDR1 and CDR2 from the germline V gene are MDHEN and SYDVKM. The junction had 11 bases not matched to a gene; V was cut back by 6 bases and J by 4 bases.

CDR3 loop: CASSSPGTGRHEQYF. Written as DNA, the CDR3 is TGTGCCAGCAGTTCCCCCGGGACAGGGCGACACGAGCAGTACTTC. This rearrangement joins TRBV28 to TRBJ2-7; 9 bases line up with TRBD1. CDR1 MDHEN and CDR2 SYDVKM come from the germline V gene. J gave up 5 bases and V 4 bases, and 9 bases lay outside the gene matches. CDR3 length: 15 residues.

The chain joins TRBV27 to TRBJ2-3, with 14 bases matching TRBD2. The J segment lost 5 bases and the V segment lost 5 bases, leaving 6 bases of the junction unmatched. The germline V gene has CDR1 MNHEY and CDR2 SMNVEV (reference sequence). CDR3 length: 16 residues. The CDR3: CASSPGLAGVGDTQYF. Written as DNA, the CDR3 is TGTGCCAGCAGTCCGGGACTAGCGGGAGTTGGAGATACGCAGTATTTT.

The chain links TRBV29-1 to TRBJ2-2, with a possible D match to TRBD1 (6 bases). The germline gives CDR1 SQVTM, CDR2 ANQGSEA. The CDR3 sequence is 13 residues long. CDR3 sequence: CTGQFANTGELFF. DNA of the CDR3: TGCACCGGACAGTTCGCGAACACCGGGGAGCTGTTTTTT.

The chain couples TRBV28 to TRBJ1-2, with D hard to call. Germline loops: CDR1 MDHEN, CDR2 SYDVKM. The V gene lost 9 bases and the J gene lost 3 bases, with 20 bases spanning the gap. This CDR3 contains 15 residues. For the CDR3, the DNA is TGTGCCAGTATGTCCCCCCCGGCTTCCGACTATGGCTACACCTTC. This codes for CASMSPPASDYGYTF.

The V call is TRBV7-3, the J call TRBJ2-3, with 11 bases lining up with TRBD2. With V trimmed by 5 bases and J by 1 base, 2 bases remained unmatched. The CDR3 is made up of 15 amino acids. Germline V gene data show CDR1 as SGHTA and CDR2 as FQGTGA. CDR3: CASSRGLAGTDTQYF. The CDR3 nucleotides are TGTGCCAGCAGCCGGGGACTAGCGGGCACAGATACGCAGTATTTT.

The rearrangement links TRBV2 to TRBJ2-2; weak D call: TRBD1 (6 bases). The CDR3 is 18 amino acids. V dropped 5 bases and J dropped 8 bases, with 27 bases sitting between them. Germline loops: CDR1 SNHLY, CDR2 FYNNEI. The CDR3 loop is CASSLTEGGGETPGELFF. As DNA, the CDR3 is TGTGCCAGCAGTCTAACCGAAGGTGGGGGCGAGACACCTGGGGAGCTGTTTTTT. Combining the CDR3 with reference TRBV2 and TRBJ2-2 gives the whole variable domain EPEVTQTPSHQVTQMGQEVILRCVPISNHLYFYWYRQILGQKVEFLVSFYNNEISEKSEIFDDQFSVERPDGSNFTLKIRSTKLEDSAMYFCASSLTEGGGETPGELFFGEGSRLTVL.

The CDR3 region has the DNA TGTGCCAGCAGTTACTCGCCGGACAGGGGCGCCGAGCAGTACTTC. Its protein is CASSYSPDRGAEQYF. The chain has TRBV6-6 and TRBJ2-7; 9 nucleotides match TRBD1. The germline V gene has CDR1 MNHNY and CDR2 SVGAGI (reference sequence). This CDR3 has 15 residues. Trimming at V came to 0 bases and at J to 6 bases, leaving 6 bases not matched to a gene.

The table lists this clone with a few counts. At one end the junction does not follow the germline gene, possibly because of a read error. The chain joins TRBV14 to TRBJ2-1, with a possible D match to TRBD1 (7 bases). The CDR3 is 12 residues long. Germline-derived CDR1 and CDR2 are SGHDN and FVKESK. CDR3 DNA sequence: TGTGCCAGCAGCCAAGGACTAGGGGGCACACTCTTC. Translated: CASSQGLGGTLF.

This chain connects TRBV15 to TRBJ2-2; D unresolved. The CDR3 is made up of 16 amino acids. V dropped 0 bases and J dropped 1 base, with 9 bases sitting between them. The germline V gene has CDR1 LNHNV and CDR2 YYDKDF (reference sequence). The CDR3 region has the DNA TGTGCCACCAGCAGAGATCCGGACGGGAACACCGGGGAGCTGTTTTTT. The encoded protein is CATSRDPDGNTGELFF.

This sequence joins TRBV10-3 and TRBJ2-1, with TRBD2 matching over 11 bases. Germline CDR1 is ENHRY and CDR2 is SYGVKD. The V gene end was trimmed by 4 bases and the J gene end by 4 bases; junction bases not matched to a gene: 9. The length of the CDR3 is 17 residues. The CDR3: CAISGIGTSGRYNEQFF. The DNA of the CDR3 is TGTGCCATCAGTGGAATCGGGACTAGCGGCCGATACAATGAGCAGTTCTTC.

The rearrangement joins TRBV7-9 to TRBJ2-7; D gene unclear. V gave up 5 bases and J gave up 5 bases, with 7 bases separating them. Looked up from germline, CDR1 is SEHNR and CDR2 is FQNEAQ (reference sequence). The CDR3 extends over 11 amino acids. The CDR3 protein is CASSALHEQYF. In DNA form, the CDR3 reads TGTGCCAGCAGCGCCCTCCACGAGCAGTACTTC.

The V gene is TRBV19, the J gene TRBJ1-3; D not certain. The V gene lost 0 bases and the J gene lost 2 bases, with 8 bases spanning the gap. There are 15 residues in the CDR3. The germline gives CDR1 LNHDA, CDR2 SQIVND (reference sequence). CDR3 in DNA: TGTGCCAGTAGTATAGATCGCGCTACTGGAAACACCATATATTTT. Encoded protein: CASSIDRATGNTIYF.

V and J are TRBV19 and TRBJ2-5, with 7 bases lining up with TRBD2. The CDR3 is 13 residues long. The ends lost 4 bases at V and 2 bases at J; junction bases unmatched: 1. Germline-derived CDR1 and CDR2 are LNHDA and SQIVND (reference sequence). In DNA form, the CDR3 reads TGTGCCAGTAGTAGGGGGGGTCAAGAGACCCAGTACTTC. Protein: CASSRGGQETQYF.

V gene TRBV5-1 combines with J gene TRBJ2-1; 8 positions match TRBD2. Trimming removed 6 bases from V and 9 bases from J; junction bases left unmatched: 11. CDR3 length equals 14 residues. Germline V gene sequence: CDR1 SGHRS, CDR2 YFSETQ. The CDR3 is CASTLAALSSEQFF. CDR3 in DNA: TGCGCCAGCACACTAGCGGCCTTAAGCAGTGAGCAGTTCTTC.

J is TRBJ2-1 and V is TRBV5-1, with 11 bases lining up with TRBD2. Germline CDR1 and CDR2: SGHRS and YFSETQ. V lost 2 bases to trimming and J lost 3 bases; unmatched junction nucleotides: 4. The length of the CDR3 is 16 residues. The DNA of the CDR3 is TGCGCCAGCAGCTTACCACTAGCGGGAGTCTACAATGAGCAGTTCTTC. This sequence encodes CASSLPLAGVYNEQFF.

J is TRBJ2-7 and V is TRBV6-5; 7 nucleotides align to TRBD2. J was trimmed by 0 bases and V by 3 bases; bases with no gene match: 5. Germline lookup yields CDR1 MNHEY and CDR2 SVGAGI. CDR3 length: 15 amino acids. This chain's CDR3 is CASSYTSSGSYEQYF. CDR3 in DNA: TGTGCCAGCAGTTATACGTCTAGCGGCTCCTACGAGCAGTACTTC.

The rearrangement uses TRBV18 and TRBJ2-3, with 14 bases fitting TRBD2. V lost 1 base and J lost 3; bases outside the gene matches: 6. Germline CDR1 is KGHSH and CDR2 is LQKENI. This CDR3 spans 18 amino acids. The chain's CDR3 is CASSPLGLAGGRTDTQYF. The CDR3 nucleotides read TGTGCCAGCTCACCACTCGGACTAGCGGGAGGTCGGACAGATACGCAGTATTTT. The full variable domain, with the rest looked up from reference TRBV18 and TRBJ2-3, is NAGVMQNPRHLVRRRGQEARLRCSPMKGHSHVYWYRQLPEEGLKFMVYLQKENIIDESGMPKERFSAEFPKEGPSILRIQQVVRGDSAAYFCASSPLGLAGGRTDTQYFGPGTRLTVL.

The gene calls are TRBV29-1 and TRBJ2-5, with 7 positions matching TRBD1. The end of the DNA is better explained by TRBJ2-7, so the J call may be wrong. CDR1 and CDR2 from the germline V gene are SQVTM and ANQGSEA. The CDR3 is made up of 12 amino acids. The DNA for the CDR3 is TGCAGCGGGACCACAGGGGACTACGAGCAGTACTTC. Amino acids: CSGTTGDYEQYF.

The rearrangement links TRBV27 to TRBJ2-7; D possibly corresponds to TRBD2 (5 bases). The V and J ends lost 0 bases and 6 bases respectively, with 15 bases between them. The CDR3 is 15 residues long. Germline V CDR1 and CDR2: MNHEY, SMNVEV (reference sequence). The CDR3: CASSLSYPAAGEQYF. The DNA of the CDR3 is TGTGCCAGCAGTTTATCGTATCCAGCGGCCGGCGAGCAGTACTTC.

The chain has TRBV5-4 and TRBJ2-1; 14 bases match TRBD2. There are 16 residues in the CDR3. The ends lost 5 bases at V and 1 base at J; junction bases unmatched: 2. Germline V gene sequence: CDR1 SGHNT, CDR2 YYREEE (reference sequence). The CDR3 sequence: CASRGTSGRSYNEQFF. CDR3 nucleotides: TGTGCCAGCAGGGGGACTAGCGGGAGATCCTACAATGAGCAGTTCTTC. Combining the CDR3 with reference TRBV5-4 and TRBJ2-1 gives the whole variable domain ETGVTQSPTHLIKTRGQQVTLRCSSQSGHNTVSWYQQALGQGPQFIFQYYREEENGRGNFPPRFSGLQFPNYSSELNVNALELDDSALYLCASRGTSGRSYNEQFFGPGTRLTVL.